The 9 T cell receptor beta chains given below trace back to one sample, sequenced in a study of T-cell memory formation after mild COVID-19. MiXCR, run by TCRdb on the 5' RACE reads, gives a single entry per CDR3 protein. The sample includes 110,000 to 150,000 distinct CDR3 sequences, around 14% of them seen just once. Sequenced material: PBMCs or a T cell subset sorted from them (not recorded which). The receptor set was obtained from an adult woman who had mild COVID-19 (a few samples of this study predate the infection). Cell type and time point are not known.

This chain connects TRBV12-3 or TRBV12-4 to TRBJ1-2; 7 bases line up with TRBD1. V shed 2 bases and J 4 bases; nucleotides not matched to a gene: 4. The CDR3 has 14 residues. DNA of the CDR3: TGTGCCAGCAGTTTATCAGGGGGTGGCTATGGCTACACCTTC. Residues: CASSLSGGGYGYTF.

V is TRBV27 and J is TRBJ1-2, with 8 positions matching TRBD1. Trimming removed 5 bases from V and 6 bases from J; junction bases left unmatched: 14. The CDR3 consists of 16 residues. CDR1 and CDR2 from the germline V gene are MNHEY and SMNVEV (reference sequence). In nucleotides, the CDR3 is TGTGCCAGCAGTCCCGAGCAGGGGGCGCGTTTTGATGGCTACACCTTC. This codes for CASSPEQGARFDGYTF.

A few counts support this clonotype. The J gene is TRBJ2-7, the V gene TRBV20-1; unclear D gene. CDR1 is DFQATT, CDR2 SNEGSKA, per germline (reference sequence). The CDR3 has 13 residues. The ends were cut back, 3 bases at V and 2 bases at J, with 11 bases in the middle. The CDR3 here is CSASYGKAYEQYF. As DNA, the CDR3 is TGCAGTGCTAGCTATGGGAAAGCCTACGAGCAGTACTTC.

V usage is TRBV9 and J usage is TRBJ2-7; weak D call: TRBD2 (5 bases). Trimming removed 0 bases from V and 6 bases from J, with 16 bases in between. Germline loops: CDR1 SGDLS, CDR2 YYNGEE. This CDR3 comprises 15 residues. The CDR3 DNA reads as TGTGCCAGCAGCGTAGGCGGCGGGCCGGGTACCGAGCAGTACTTC. Amino acid sequence: CASSVGGGPGTEQYF.

This clonotype showed up many times. The chain has TRBV6-5 and TRBJ2-5; a weak D match, TRBD2 (6 bases). V lost 6 bases to trimming and J lost 4 bases, with 18 bases between them. This CDR3 has 15 amino acids. Germline V gives CDR1 MNHEY, CDR2 SVGAGI. The CDR3 protein is CASSRDPTGGETQYF. Written as DNA, the CDR3 is TGTGCCAGCAGCCGAGACCCAACCGGGGGAGAGACCCAGTACTTC.

The chain couples TRBV7-8 to TRBJ1-4, with D unresolved. Deletions cut 5 bases from V and 4 bases from J, with 11 bases between. The length of the CDR3 is 14 residues. CDR1 SGHVS and CDR2 FQNEAQ come from the germline V gene. The CDR3 DNA sequence: TGTGCCAGCAGCCCCTGGGTTGGTAATGAAAAACTGTTTTTT. Its translation: CASSPWVGNEKLFF.

This clonotype occurred a few times. This chain links TRBV20-1 with TRBJ2-1, with 8 nucleotides matching TRBD1. The CDR3 spans 13 residues. The V segment lost 3 bases and the J segment 8 bases; nucleotides outside the gene matches: 6. Per germline, CDR1 DFQATT and CDR2 SNEGSKA (reference sequence). In nucleotides, the CDR3 is TGCAGTGCTAGTTGGCAGGGGGCGTATGAGCAGTTCTTC. It is translated as CSASWQGAYEQFF.

J is TRBJ1-2 and V is TRBV5-5, with TRBD1 matching 9 bases. The length of the CDR3 is 14 residues. Unmatched junction bases numbered 11, after V lost 3 bases and J lost 11 bases. Germline assignment: CDR1 SGHKS and CDR2 YYEKEE (reference sequence). The CDR3 DNA reads TGTGCCAGCAGCTCAGAGGACAGGGGCCTTGGGTACACCTTC. Translation gives CASSSEDRGLGYTF.

This clonotype was found many times. The chain is built from TRBV7-9 and TRBJ2-7, with a possible D match to TRBD2 (5 bases). V gave up 2 bases and J gave up 0 bases, with 8 bases separating them. There are 14 residues in the CDR3. The germline V gene has CDR1 SEHNR and CDR2 FQNEAQ (reference sequence). CDR3 nucleotides: TGTGCCAGCAGCTTACCGGGAAGCTCCTACGAGCAGTACTTC. Translation: CASSLPGSSYEQYF.